Listed below are T cell receptor beta chains from one sample, sequenced in a study of blood T cell repertoires in COVID-19. Clones were read by immunoSEQ multiplex PCR, and TCRdb kept only the in-frame ones, dropping some. This table has 150,000 to 200,000 clones, approximately 80% appearing once. Input material: peripheral blood. Every receptor here comes from a man aged 55 to 70 with acute or convalescent COVID-19. The CDR3 runs from the conserved cysteine through the conserved F or W. Fields, in order: CDR3 protein, CDR3 DNA, V gene, J gene, D gene, clone size. D genes are given only for firm matches. Not all rows give a size; the values are once, few, many and, for expanded clones, a class.

CDR3: CASSLVGDRTHEQYF; DNA: TGCGCCAGCAGCTTGGTGGGGGACAGAACCCACGAGCAGTACTTC; V: TRBV5-1; J: TRBJ2-7; D: TRBD1; size: .
CDR3: CASSFTGGQTEAFF; DNA: TGCGCCAGCAGCTTCACAGGGGGTCAGACTGAAGCTTTCTTT; V: TRBV5-1; J: TRBJ1-1; D: TRBD1; size: few
CDR3: CASSPPEQVGDTQYF; DNA: TGCGCCAGCAGCCCACCTGAACAGGTGGGAGATACGCAGTATTTT; V: TRBV4-1; J: TRBJ2-3; D: .; size: .
CDR3: CASSQDRGHTGELFF; DNA: TGCGCCAGCAGCCAAGACAGGGGGCACACCGGGGAGCTGTTTTTT; V: TRBV4-3; J: TRBJ2-2; D: TRBD1; size: .
CDR3: CSIGQGWSGELFF; DNA: TGCAGCATCGGACAGGGTTGGTCCGGGGAGCTGTTTTTT; V: TRBV29-1; J: TRBJ2-2; D: TRBD1; size: once
CDR3: CSVVGEQDTEAFF; DNA: TGCAGCGTTGTCGGGGAGCAGGACACTGAAGCTTTCTTT; V: TRBV29-1; J: TRBJ1-1; D: .; size: .
CDR3: CASSLGLAGDTQYF; DNA: TGTGCCAGCAGCTTGGGACTAGCGGGCGATACGCAGTATTTT; V: TRBV11-3; J: TRBJ2-3; D: TRBD2; size: .
CDR3: CSVEQGNYGYTF; DNA: TGCAGCGTTGAACAGGGAAACTATGGCTACACCTTC; V: TRBV29-1; J: TRBJ1-2; D: .; size: .
CDR3: CASSQESSGTSGYNEQFF; DNA: TGCGCCAGCAGCCAAGAAAGTTCGGGGACTAGCGGTTACAATGAGCAGTTCTTC; V: TRBV4-1; J: TRBJ2-1; D: TRBD2; size: few
CDR3: CARLGQKETQYF; DNA: TGCGCCAGACTTGGACAGAAAGAGACCCAGTACTTC; V: TRBV23-1; J: TRBJ2-5; D: .; size: .
CDR3: CASNLRQGAEAFF; DNA: TGTGCCAGCAACCTTCGACAGGGAGCTGAAGCTTTCTTT; V: TRBV12-3/TRBV12-4; J: TRBJ1-1; D: TRBD1; size: .